The clone carrying this T cell receptor beta chain was picked up a small number of times. Its antigen is not identified. The data originate from a study of cytomegalovirus exposure and HLA in healthy donors. Study results and caveats: The investigators catalogued 160 or so TCR beta chains as cytomegalovirus-associated. Reported performance of the classifier showed diagnosis of cytomegalovirus status with high specificity and sensitivity. For most TCR beta V segments, an earlier analysis put the productive rate at about 87% or about 30% of the time.

The PCR contained 60 Vbeta and 13 Jbeta primers. TCRdb's table, derived via immunoSEQ multiplex PCR, lists solely in-frame clones and lacks some. The sample lists over 250,000 clones; roughly two thirds were seen once. Among the donors, all were healthy bone marrow donors. Sequences were obtained from PBMCs. The origin of this receptor is a female donor in good health and CMV-seronegative.

The CDR3 here is CASSPASGMGKNGELFF. The CDR3 DNA follows: TGTGCCAGCAGCCCTGCCTCCGGGATGGGGAAGAACGGGGAGCTGTTTTTT. This sequence joins TRBV5-4 and TRBJ2-2; a weak D match, TRBD2 (5 bases). V lost 4 bases and J 7 bases, leaving 23 bases between the germline ends. The germline gives CDR1 SGHNT, CDR2 YYREEE (reference sequence). The CDR3 contains 17 residues.